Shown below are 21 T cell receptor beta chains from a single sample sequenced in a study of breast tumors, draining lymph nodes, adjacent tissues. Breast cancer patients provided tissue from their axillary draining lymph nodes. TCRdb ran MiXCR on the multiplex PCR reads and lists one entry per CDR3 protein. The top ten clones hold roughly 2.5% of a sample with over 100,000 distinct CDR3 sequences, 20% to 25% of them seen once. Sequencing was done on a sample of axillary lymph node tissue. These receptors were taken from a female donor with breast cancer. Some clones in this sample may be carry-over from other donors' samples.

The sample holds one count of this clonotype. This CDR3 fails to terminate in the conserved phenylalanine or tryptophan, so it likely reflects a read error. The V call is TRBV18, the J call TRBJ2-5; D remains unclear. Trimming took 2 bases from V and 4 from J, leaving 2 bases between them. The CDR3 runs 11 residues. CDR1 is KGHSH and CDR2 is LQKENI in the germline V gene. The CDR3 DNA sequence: TGTGCCAGCTCACCAGGAGAGACCCAGTACCTC. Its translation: CASSPGETQYL.

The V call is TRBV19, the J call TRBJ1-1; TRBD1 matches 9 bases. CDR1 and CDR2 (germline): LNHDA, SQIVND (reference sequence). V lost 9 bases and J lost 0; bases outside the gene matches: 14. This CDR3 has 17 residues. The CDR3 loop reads CASRHPGTGIMNTEAFF. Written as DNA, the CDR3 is TGTGCCAGCCGTCACCCCGGGACAGGGATCATGAACACTGAAGCTTTCTTT.

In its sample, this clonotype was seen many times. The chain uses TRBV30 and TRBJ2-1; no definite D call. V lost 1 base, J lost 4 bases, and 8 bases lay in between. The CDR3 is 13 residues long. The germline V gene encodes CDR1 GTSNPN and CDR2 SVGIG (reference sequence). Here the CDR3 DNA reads TGTGCCTGGAGTGGAAAAGCTTACAATGAGCAGTTCTTC. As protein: CAWSGKAYNEQFF.

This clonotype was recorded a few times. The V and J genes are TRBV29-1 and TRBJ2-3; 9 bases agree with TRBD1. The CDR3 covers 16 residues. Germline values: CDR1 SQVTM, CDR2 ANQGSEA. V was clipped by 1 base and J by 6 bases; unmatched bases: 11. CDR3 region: CSVEGAGQGFYDTQYF. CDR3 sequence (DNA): TGCAGCGTTGAAGGCGCGGGACAGGGATTTTATGATACGCAGTATTTT.

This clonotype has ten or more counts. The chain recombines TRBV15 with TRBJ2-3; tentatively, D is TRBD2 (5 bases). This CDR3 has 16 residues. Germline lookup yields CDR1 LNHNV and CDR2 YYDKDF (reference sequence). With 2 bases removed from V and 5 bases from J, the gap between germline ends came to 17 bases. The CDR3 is CATSRRARAQIDTQYF. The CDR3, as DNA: TGTGCCACCAGCAGACGGGCGAGGGCGCAAATAGATACGCAGTATTTT.

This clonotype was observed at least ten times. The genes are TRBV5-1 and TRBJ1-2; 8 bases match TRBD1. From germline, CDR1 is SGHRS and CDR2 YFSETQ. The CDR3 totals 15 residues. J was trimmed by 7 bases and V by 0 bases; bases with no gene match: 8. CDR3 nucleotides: TGCGCCAGCAGCTTGGCTCAGGGGGCGCGGGGTGGCTACACCTTC. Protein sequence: CASSLAQGARGGYTF.

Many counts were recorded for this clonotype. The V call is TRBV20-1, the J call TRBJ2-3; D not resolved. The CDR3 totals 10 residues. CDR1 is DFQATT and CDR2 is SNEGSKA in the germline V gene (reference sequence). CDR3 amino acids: CSAAGDTQYF. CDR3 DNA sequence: TGCAGCGCCGCAGGCGATACGCAGTATTTT.

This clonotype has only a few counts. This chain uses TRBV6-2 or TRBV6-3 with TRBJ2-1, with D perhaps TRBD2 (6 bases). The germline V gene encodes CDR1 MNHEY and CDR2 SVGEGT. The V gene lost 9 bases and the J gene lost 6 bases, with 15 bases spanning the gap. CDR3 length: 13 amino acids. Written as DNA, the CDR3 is TGTGCCAGTTCATTCGGGAGTGCCAATGAGCAGTTCTTC. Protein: CASSFGSANEQFF.

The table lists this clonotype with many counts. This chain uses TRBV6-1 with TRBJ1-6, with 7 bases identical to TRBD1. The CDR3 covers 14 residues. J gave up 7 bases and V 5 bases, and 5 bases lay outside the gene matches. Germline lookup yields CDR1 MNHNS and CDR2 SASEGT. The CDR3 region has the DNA TGTGCCAGCAGTTTTACAGGGGAAAATTCACCCCTCCACTTT. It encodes CASSFTGENSPLHF.

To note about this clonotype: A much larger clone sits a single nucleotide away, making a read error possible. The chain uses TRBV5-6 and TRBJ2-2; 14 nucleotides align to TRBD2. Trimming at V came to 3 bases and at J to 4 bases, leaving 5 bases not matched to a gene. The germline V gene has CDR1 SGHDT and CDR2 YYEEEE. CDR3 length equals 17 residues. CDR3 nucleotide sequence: TGTGCCAGCAGCTCTCCCGGGACTAGCGGGAGCACCGGGGAGCTGTTTTTT. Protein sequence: CASSSPGTSGSTGELFF.

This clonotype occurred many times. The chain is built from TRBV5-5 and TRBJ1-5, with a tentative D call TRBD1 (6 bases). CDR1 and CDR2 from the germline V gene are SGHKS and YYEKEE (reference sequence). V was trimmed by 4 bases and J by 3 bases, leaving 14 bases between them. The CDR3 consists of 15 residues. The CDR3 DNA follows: TGTGCCAGCAGCAGTACAGGGACCTACAATCAGCCCCAGCATTTT. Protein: CASSSTGTYNQPQHF.

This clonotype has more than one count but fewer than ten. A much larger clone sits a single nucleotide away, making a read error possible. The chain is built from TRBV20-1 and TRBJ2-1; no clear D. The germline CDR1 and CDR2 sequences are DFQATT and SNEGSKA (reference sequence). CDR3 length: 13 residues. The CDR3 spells CSAAPPSHNEQFF. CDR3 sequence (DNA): TGCAGTGCTGCCCCCCCCTCCCACAATGAGCAGTTCTTC.

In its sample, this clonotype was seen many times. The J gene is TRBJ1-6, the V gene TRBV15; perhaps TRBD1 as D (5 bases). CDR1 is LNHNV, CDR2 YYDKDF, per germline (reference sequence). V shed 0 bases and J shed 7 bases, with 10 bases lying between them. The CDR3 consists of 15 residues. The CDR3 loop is CATSRDQGGNSPLHF. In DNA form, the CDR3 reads TGTGCCACCAGCAGAGACCAGGGTGGGAATTCACCCCTCCACTTT.

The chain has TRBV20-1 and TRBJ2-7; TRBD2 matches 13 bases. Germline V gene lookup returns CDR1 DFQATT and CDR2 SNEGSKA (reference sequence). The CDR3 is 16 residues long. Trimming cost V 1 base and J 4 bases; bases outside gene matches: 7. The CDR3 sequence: CSARALRTSGSYEQYF. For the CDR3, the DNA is TGCAGTGCTAGAGCCCTTAGGACTAGCGGGAGTTACGAGCAGTACTTC.

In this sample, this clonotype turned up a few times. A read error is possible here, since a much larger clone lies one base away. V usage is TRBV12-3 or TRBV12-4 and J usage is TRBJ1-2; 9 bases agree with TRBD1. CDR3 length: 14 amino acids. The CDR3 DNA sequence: TGTGCCAGCAATTTATCGGGACAGGGAAATGGCTACACCTTC. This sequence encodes CASNLSGQGNGYTF.

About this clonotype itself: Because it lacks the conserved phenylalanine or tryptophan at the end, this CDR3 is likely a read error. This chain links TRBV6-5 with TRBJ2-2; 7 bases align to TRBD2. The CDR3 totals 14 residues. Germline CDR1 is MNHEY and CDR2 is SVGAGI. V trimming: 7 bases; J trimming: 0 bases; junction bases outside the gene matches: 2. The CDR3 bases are TGTGCCAGCACCAGCGGGACGAACACCGGGGAGCTGTTTCTT. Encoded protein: CASTSGTNTGELFL.

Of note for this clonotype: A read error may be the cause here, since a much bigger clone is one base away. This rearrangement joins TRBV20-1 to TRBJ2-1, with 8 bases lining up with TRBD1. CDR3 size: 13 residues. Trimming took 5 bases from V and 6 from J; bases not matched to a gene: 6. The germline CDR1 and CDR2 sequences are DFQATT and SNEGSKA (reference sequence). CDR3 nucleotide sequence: TGCAGTGCTCCCAGGGGGCTGCTCAATGAGCAGTTCTTC. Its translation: CSAPRGLLNEQFF.

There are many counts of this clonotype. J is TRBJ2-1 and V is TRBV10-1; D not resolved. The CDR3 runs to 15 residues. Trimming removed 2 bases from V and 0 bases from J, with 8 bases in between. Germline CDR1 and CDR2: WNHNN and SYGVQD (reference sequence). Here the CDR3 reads CASSEGVGSYNEQFF. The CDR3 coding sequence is TGCGCCAGCAGTGAGGGAGTGGGCTCCTACAATGAGCAGTTCTTC.

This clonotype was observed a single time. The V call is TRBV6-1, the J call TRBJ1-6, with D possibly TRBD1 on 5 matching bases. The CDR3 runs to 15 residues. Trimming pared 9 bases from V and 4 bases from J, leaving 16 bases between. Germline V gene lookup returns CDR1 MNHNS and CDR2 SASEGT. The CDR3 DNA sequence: TGTGCCAGTCACGTTAGTCGGGGGTATAATTCACCCCTCCACTTT. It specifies CASHVSRGYNSPLHF.

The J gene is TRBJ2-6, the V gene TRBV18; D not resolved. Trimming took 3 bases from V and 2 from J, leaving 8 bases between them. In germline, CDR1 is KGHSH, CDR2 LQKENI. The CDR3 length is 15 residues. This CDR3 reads CASSPPGAGANVLTF. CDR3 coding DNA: TGTGCCAGCTCACCTCCGGGTGCTGGGGCCAACGTCCTGACTTTC.

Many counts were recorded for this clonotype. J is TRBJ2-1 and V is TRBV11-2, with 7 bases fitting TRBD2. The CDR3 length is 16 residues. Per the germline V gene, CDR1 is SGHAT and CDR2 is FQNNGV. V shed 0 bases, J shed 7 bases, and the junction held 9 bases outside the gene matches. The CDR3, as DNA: TGTGCCAGCAGCTTAGAACAGTTCGGGAGGAAAAATGAGCAGTTCTTC. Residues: CASSLEQFGRKNEQFF. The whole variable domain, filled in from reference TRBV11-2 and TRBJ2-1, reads EAGVAQSPRYKIIEKRQSVAFWCNPISGHATLYWYQQILGQGPKLLIQFQNNGVVDDSQLPKDRFSAERLKGVDSTLKIQPAKLEDSAVYLCASSLEQFGRKNEQFFGPGTRLTVL.